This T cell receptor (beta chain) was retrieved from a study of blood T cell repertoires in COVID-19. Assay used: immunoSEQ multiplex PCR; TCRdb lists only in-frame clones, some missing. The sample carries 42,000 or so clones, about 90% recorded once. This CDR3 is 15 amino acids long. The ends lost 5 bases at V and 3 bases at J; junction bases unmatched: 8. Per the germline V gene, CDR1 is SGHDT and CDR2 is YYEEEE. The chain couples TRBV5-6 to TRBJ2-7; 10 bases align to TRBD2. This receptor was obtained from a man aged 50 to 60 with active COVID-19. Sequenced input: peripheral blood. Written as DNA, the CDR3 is TGTGCCAGCAGATTTAGCGGGAGGAATGTCTACGAGCAGTACTTC. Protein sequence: CASRFSGRNVYEQYF. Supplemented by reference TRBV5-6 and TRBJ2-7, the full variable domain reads DAGVTQSPTHLIKTRGQQVTLRCSPKSGHDTVSWYQQALGQGPQFIFQYYEEEERQRGNFPDRFSGHQFPNYSSELNVNALLLGDSALYLCASRFSGRNVYEQYFGPGTRLTVT.